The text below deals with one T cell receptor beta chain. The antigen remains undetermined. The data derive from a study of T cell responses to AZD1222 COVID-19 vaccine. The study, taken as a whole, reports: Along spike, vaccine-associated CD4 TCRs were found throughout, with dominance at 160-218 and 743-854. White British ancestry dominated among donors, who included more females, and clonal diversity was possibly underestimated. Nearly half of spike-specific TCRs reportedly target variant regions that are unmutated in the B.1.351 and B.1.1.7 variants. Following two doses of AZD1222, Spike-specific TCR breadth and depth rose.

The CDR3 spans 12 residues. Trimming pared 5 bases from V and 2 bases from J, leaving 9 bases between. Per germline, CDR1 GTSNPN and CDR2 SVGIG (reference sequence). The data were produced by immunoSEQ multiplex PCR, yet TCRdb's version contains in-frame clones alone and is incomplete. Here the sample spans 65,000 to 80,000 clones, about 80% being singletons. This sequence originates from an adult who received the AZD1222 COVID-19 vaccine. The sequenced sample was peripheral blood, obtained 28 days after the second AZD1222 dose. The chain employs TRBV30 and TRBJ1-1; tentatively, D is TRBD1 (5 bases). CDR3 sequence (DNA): TGTGCCTGGGACAGAGGCAACACTGAAGCTTTCTTT. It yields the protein CAWDRGNTEAFF.